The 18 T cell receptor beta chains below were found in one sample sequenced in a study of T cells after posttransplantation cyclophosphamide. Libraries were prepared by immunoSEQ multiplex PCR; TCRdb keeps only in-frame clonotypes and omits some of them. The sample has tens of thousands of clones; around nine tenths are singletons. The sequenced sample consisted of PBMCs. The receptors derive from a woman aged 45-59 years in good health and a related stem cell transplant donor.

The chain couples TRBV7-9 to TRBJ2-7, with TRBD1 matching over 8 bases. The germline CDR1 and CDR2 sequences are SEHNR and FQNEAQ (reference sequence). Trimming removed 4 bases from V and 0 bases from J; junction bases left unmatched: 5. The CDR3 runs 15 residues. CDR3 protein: CASSSTGVFSYEQYF. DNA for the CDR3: TGTGCCAGCAGCTCGACAGGGGTCTTCTCCTACGAGCAGTACTTC.

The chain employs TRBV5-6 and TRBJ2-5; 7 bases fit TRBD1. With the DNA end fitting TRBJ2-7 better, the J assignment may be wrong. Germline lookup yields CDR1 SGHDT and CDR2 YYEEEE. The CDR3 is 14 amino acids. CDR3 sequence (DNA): TGTGCCAGCAGCTCAAGGACAGGAAATTACGAGCAGTACTTC. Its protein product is CASSSRTGNYEQYF.

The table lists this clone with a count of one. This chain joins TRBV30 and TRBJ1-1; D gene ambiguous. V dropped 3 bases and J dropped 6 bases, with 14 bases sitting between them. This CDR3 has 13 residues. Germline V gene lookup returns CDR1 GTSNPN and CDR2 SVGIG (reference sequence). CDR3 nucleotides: TGTGCCTGGAGATATGACTTGGAGGCTGAAGCTTTCTTT. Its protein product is CAWRYDLEAEAFF.

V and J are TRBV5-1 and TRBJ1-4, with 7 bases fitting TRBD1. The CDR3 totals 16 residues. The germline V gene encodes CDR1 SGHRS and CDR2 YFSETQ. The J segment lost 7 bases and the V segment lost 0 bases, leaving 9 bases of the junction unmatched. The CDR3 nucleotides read TGCGCCAGCAGCTTGGCAACAGGGGTTCGCGGTGAAAAACTGTTTTTT. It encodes CASSLATGVRGEKLFF. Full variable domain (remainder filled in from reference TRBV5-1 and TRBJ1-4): KAGVTQTPRYLIKTRGQQVTLSCSPISGHRSVSWYQQTPGQGLQFLFEYFSETQRNKGNFPGRFSGRQFSNSRSEMNVSTLELGDSALYLCASSLATGVRGEKLFFGSGTQLSVL.

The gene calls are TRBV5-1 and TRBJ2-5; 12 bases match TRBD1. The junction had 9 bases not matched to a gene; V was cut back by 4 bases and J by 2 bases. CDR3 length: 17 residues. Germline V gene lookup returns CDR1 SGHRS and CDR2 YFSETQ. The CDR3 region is CASSTPGTGGLQETQYF. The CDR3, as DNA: TGCGCCAGCAGCACCCCCGGGACAGGGGGCCTTCAAGAGACCCAGTACTTC.

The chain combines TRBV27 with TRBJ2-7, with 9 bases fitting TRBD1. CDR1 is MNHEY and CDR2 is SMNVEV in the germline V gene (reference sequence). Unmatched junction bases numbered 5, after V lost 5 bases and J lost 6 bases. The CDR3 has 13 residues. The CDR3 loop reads CASSPGQGREQYF. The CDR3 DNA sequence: TGTGCCAGCAGTCCGGGACAGGGCCGCGAGCAGTACTTC.

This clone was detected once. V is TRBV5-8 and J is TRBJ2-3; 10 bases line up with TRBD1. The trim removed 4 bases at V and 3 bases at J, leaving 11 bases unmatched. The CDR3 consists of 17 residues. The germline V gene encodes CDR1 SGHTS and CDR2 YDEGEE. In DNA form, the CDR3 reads TGTGCCAGCAGCCCTACCGGGACAGGGGTGGGAACAGATACGCAGTATTTT. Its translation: CASSPTGTGVGTDTQYF.

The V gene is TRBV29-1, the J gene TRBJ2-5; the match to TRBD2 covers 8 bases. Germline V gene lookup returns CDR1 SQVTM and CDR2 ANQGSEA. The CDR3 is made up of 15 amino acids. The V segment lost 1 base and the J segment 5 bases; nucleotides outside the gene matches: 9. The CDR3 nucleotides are TGCAGCGTTGAAGGGCAAGCGGGAGCGGGGGAGACCCAGTACTTC. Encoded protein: CSVEGQAGAGETQYF. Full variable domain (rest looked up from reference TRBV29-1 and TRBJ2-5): SAVISQKPSRDICQRGTSLTIQCQVDSQVTMMFWYRQQPGQSLTLIATANQGSEATYESGFVIDKFPISRPNLTFSTLTVSNMSPEDSSIYLCSVEGQAGAGETQYFGPGTRLLVL.

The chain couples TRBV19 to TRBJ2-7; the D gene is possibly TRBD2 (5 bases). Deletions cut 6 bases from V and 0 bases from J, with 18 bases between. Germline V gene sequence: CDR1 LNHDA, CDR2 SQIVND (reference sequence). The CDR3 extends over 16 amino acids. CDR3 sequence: CASRVSVATSSYEQYF. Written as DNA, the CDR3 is TGTGCCAGTAGGGTGTCCGTAGCGACAAGCTCCTACGAGCAGTACTTC.

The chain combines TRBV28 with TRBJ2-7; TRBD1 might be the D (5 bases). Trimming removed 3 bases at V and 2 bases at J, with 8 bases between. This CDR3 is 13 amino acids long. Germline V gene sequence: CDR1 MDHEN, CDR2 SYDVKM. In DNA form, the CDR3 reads TGTGCCAGCAGTTTGGTCAGGGCCTACGAGCAGTACTTC. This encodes CASSLVRAYEQYF.

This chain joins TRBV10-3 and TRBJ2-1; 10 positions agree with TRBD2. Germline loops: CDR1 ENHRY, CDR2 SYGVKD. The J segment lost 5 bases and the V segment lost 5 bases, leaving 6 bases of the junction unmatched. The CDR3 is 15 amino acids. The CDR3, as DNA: TGTGCCATCAGTAGCGGGGGGGCTGCTGACAATGAGCAGTTCTTC. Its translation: CAISSGGAADNEQFF.

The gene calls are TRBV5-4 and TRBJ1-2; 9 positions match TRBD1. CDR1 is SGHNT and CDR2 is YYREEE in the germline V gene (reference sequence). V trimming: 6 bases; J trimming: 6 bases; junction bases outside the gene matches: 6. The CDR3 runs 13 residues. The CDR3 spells CASTNRGRDGYTF. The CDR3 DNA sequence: TGTGCCAGCACAAACAGGGGGCGAGATGGCTACACCTTC. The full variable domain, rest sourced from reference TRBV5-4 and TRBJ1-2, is ETGVTQSPTHLIKTRGQQVTLRCSSQSGHNTVSWYQQALGQGPQFIFQYYREEENGRGNFPPRFSGLQFPNYSSELNVNALELDDSALYLCASTNRGRDGYTFGSGTRLTVV.

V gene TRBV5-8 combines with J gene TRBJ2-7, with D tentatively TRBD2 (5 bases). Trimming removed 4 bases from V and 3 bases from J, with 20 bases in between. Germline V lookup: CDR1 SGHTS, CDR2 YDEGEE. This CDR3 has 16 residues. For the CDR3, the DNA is TGTGCCAGCAGCCCAAGGGCGGGTCGAGCGTACTACGAGCAGTACTTC. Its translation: CASSPRAGRAYYEQYF.

CDR3 sequence: CASSQGLAGGGNIQYF. The CDR3 coding sequence is TGTGCCAGCAGCCAGGGACTAGCGGGAGGCGGGAACATTCAGTACTTC. The J gene is TRBJ2-4, the V gene TRBV7-8; 15 bases are shared with TRBD2. The CDR3 covers 16 residues. In germline, CDR1 is SGHVS, CDR2 FQNEAQ. The junction had 6 bases not matched to a gene; V was cut back by 5 bases and J by 7 bases.

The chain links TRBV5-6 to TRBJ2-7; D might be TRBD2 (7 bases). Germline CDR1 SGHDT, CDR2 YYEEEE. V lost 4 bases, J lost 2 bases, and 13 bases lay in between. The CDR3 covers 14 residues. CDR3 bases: TGTGCCAGCAGCCTGGGGGGGCTAACCTACGAGCAGTACTTC. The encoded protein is CASSLGGLTYEQYF.

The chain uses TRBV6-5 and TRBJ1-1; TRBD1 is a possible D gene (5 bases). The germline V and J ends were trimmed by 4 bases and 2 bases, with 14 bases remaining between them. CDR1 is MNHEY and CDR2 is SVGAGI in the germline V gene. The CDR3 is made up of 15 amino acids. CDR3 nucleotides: TGTGCCAGCAGTTCGACCGGAGGGGTAAACACTGAAGCTTTCTTT. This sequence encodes CASSSTGGVNTEAFF.

CDR3 coding DNA: TGTGCCAGCAGCGTAGTGGGGCAGAACACTGAAGCTTTCTTT. Encoded protein: CASSVVGQNTEAFF. The chain couples TRBV9 to TRBJ1-1, with D possibly being TRBD1 (5 bases). Germline values: CDR1 SGDLS, CDR2 YYNGEE. The ends were cut back, 0 bases at V and 1 base at J, with 7 bases in the middle. The CDR3 totals 14 residues.

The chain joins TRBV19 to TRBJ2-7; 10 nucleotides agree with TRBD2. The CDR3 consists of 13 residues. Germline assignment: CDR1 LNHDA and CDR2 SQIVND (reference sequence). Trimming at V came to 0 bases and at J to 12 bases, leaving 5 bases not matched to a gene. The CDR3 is CASSIDGTSDTYF. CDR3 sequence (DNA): TGTGCCAGTAGTATAGACGGGACTAGCGACACGTACTTC.